The 28 T cell receptor beta chains presented below share a single source sample, sequenced in a study of T cells in Graves' hyperthyroidism and ophthalmopathy. The investigators amplified TCR beta CDR3 regions from RNA transcripts. First-round RT-PCR of the TCR CDR3 relied on the HTBI primer set. TCRdb reprocessed the multiplex PCR reads via MiXCR and lists one record per CDR3 protein. The table lists over 150,000 distinct CDR3 sequences, approximately 15% of them singletons. Sequencing input: blood. These receptors were collected from a woman aged 45-60 years with Graves' hyperthyroidism.

In this sample, this clonotype turned up many times. V usage is TRBV19 and J usage is TRBJ1-5; TRBD1 matches 9 bases. CDR1 is LNHDA, CDR2 SQIVND, per germline (reference sequence). The J segment lost 4 bases and the V segment lost 1 base, leaving 2 bases of the junction unmatched. CDR3 size: 15 residues. CDR3 bases: TGTGCCAGTAGTATAGCCGGGACAGGGAATCAGCCCCAGCATTTT. This gives the protein CASSIAGTGNQPQHF. The complete variable domain, with remaining parts taken from reference TRBV19 and TRBJ1-5, reads DGGITQSPKYLFRKEGQNVTLSCEQNLNHDAMYWYRQDPGQGLRLIYYSQIVNDFQKGDIAEGYSVSREKKESFPLTVTSAQKNPTAFYLCASSIAGTGNQPQHFGDGTRLSIL.

The CDR3 region is CASSVAGQDTEAFF. CDR3 coding DNA: TGTGCCAGCAGCGTAGCCGGACAGGACACTGAAGCTTTCTTT. The V call is TRBV9, the J call TRBJ1-1, with 7 positions matching TRBD1. From germline, CDR1 is SGDLS and CDR2 YYNGEE. The junction had 2 bases not matched to a gene; V was cut back by 0 bases and J by 3 bases. This CDR3 is built from 14 residues.

This clonotype was recorded a few times. A read error may explain this, as a much larger clone is one base away. This chain links TRBV19 with TRBJ1-2; D gene unclear. The germline V gene has CDR1 LNHDA and CDR2 SQIVND (reference sequence). The CDR3 has 14 residues. The germline V and J ends were trimmed by 10 bases and 5 bases, with 20 bases remaining between them. This CDR3 reads CANTPGGTEYGYTF. CDR3 in DNA: TGTGCCAATACCCCGGGCGGCACGGAGTATGGCTACACCTTC. The variable domain in full, completed from reference TRBV19 and TRBJ1-2, reads DGGITQSPKYLFRKEGQNVTLSCEQNLNHDAMYWYRQDPGQGLRLIYYSQIVNDFQKGDIAEGYSVSREKKESFPLTVTSAQKNPTAFYLCANTPGGTEYGYTFGSGTRLTVV.

This clonotype was observed at least ten times. V is TRBV19 and J is TRBJ1-1; tentative D call: TRBD1 (5 bases). This CDR3 is built from 11 residues. Germline-derived CDR1 and CDR2 are LNHDA and SQIVND (reference sequence). The germline V and J ends were trimmed by 10 bases and 6 bases, with 12 bases remaining between them. CDR3 bases: TGTGCCACGTCATGGGGCCCTGAAGCTTTCTTT. Amino acid sequence: CATSWGPEAFF.

In this sample, this clonotype turned up many times. CDR3 loop: CASSMSSGGSYEQYF. CDR3 sequence (DNA): TGTGCCAGTAGTATGTCTAGCGGGGGGTCCTACGAGCAGTACTTC. V and J are TRBV19 and TRBJ2-7; 11 positions match TRBD2. Losses at the gene ends were 3 bases for V and 1 base for J; bases not matched to a gene: 2. The length of the CDR3 is 15 residues. Germline V gene data show CDR1 as LNHDA and CDR2 as SQIVND (reference sequence).

Points on this clonotype: Possible read error: a much larger clone is one base away. The rearrangement links TRBV7-3 to TRBJ2-5, with 7 bases identical to TRBD1. Germline V gives CDR1 SGHTA, CDR2 FQGTGA. This CDR3 is built from 16 residues. CDR3 DNA sequence: TGTGCCAGCAGCTTATCAGGGACAGCCCAGGGGGAGACCCAGCACTTC. This translates into CASSLSGTAQGETQHF.

This clonotype was counted many times. The chain uses TRBV20-1 and TRBJ1-5; no definite D call. CDR1 is DFQATT, CDR2 SNEGSKA, per germline (reference sequence). The germline V and J ends were trimmed by 2 bases and 6 bases, with 14 bases remaining between them. The CDR3 spans 14 residues. The CDR3 nucleotides are TGCAGTGCTAGACCTCGCCTAGGGCCTCAGCCCCAGCATTTT. Translated: CSARPRLGPQPQHF.

This clonotype occurred once. The chain uses TRBV4-1 and TRBJ1-1; TRBD1 is a possible D gene (5 bases). The CDR3 has 15 residues. Trimming pared 9 bases from V and 3 bases from J, leaving 20 bases between. Germline V gene sequence: CDR1 MGHRA, CDR2 YSYEKL. The CDR3 nucleotides read TGCGCCAGTCGTCATGACCTACGGGGGTACACTGAAGCTTTCTTT. Translated, it gives CASRHDLRGYTEAFF.

This clonotype showed up just a few times. The rearrangement uses TRBV6-2 or TRBV6-3 and TRBJ1-5; no clear D gene. From germline, CDR1 is MNHEY and CDR2 SVGEGT. The CDR3 extends over 14 amino acids. Deletions cut 2 bases from V and 4 bases from J, with 9 bases between. The DNA for the CDR3 is TGTGCCAGCAGTTACAGTGCGGGTAATCAGCCCCAGCATTTT. It yields the protein CASSYSAGNQPQHF.

The sample holds many counts of this clonotype. The chain joins TRBV6-1 to TRBJ2-7; D possibly uses TRBD1 or TRBD2 (7 bases each). The V gene's germline CDR1 is MNHNS and CDR2 SASEGT. Trimming pared 5 bases from V and 2 bases from J, leaving 16 bases between. The CDR3 is 15 amino acids. In nucleotides, the CDR3 is TGTGCCAGCAGTCCCAGACAGGGAGGGACCTACGAGCAGTACTTC. Translated, it gives CASSPRQGGTYEQYF.

The chain's CDR3 is CASSAGQNTEAFF. CDR3 coding DNA: TGTGCCAGCTCCGCGGGACAGAACACTGAAGCTTTCTTT. This chain links TRBV18 with TRBJ1-1, with a possible D match to TRBD1 (6 bases). Looked up from germline, CDR1 is KGHSH and CDR2 is LQKENI. V was cut by 6 bases and J by 1 base, with 9 bases left in between. The CDR3 sequence is 13 residues long.

This clonotype was picked up a small number of times. This chain connects TRBV7-9 to TRBJ2-7, with 8 bases matching TRBD2. V lost 2 bases and J lost 3; bases outside the gene matches: 6. The CDR3 sequence is 15 residues long. Per germline, CDR1 SEHNR and CDR2 FQNEAQ (reference sequence). This chain's CDR3 is CASSLYAGGIYEQYF. The CDR3 DNA sequence: TGTGCCAGCAGCTTATATGCGGGGGGAATCTACGAGCAGTACTTC.

This clonotype was recorded a few times. One end of the junction does not line up with germline, which may come from a read error. V is TRBV5-1 and J is TRBJ2-5; 9 positions agree with TRBD1. Germline V gene data show CDR1 as SGHRS and CDR2 as YFSETQ. CDR3 size: 15 residues. The CDR3 reads CASSHGTGRQGTQYF. The CDR3 DNA reads as TGCGCCAGCAGCCATGGGACAGGGCGTCAAGGGACCCAGTACTTC.

This clonotype was found many times. This sequence joins TRBV7-9 and TRBJ2-7; D not certain. The ends were cut back, 1 base at V and 4 bases at J, with 11 bases in the middle. From germline, CDR1 is SEHNR and CDR2 FQNEAQ (reference sequence). The CDR3 spans 14 residues. As DNA, the CDR3 is TGTGCCAGCAGCTTAGTAAGGTCTCCATACGAGCAGTACTTC. This sequence encodes CASSLVRSPYEQYF.

At least ten counts were recorded for this clonotype. V usage is TRBV20-1 and J usage is TRBJ2-7; the D gene is possibly TRBD2 (5 bases). Trimming removed 1 base at V and 4 bases at J, with 14 bases between. The CDR3 is 14 residues long. Germline CDR1 is DFQATT and CDR2 is SNEGSKA (reference sequence). The CDR3 loop is CSARVMERRYEQYF. The CDR3 DNA follows: TGCAGTGCTAGAGTTATGGAGCGGAGATACGAGCAGTACTTC.

The rearrangement joins TRBV28 to TRBJ2-7, with 10 bases aligning to TRBD2. The germline gives CDR1 MDHEN, CDR2 SYDVKM. With 5 bases clipped from V and 4 bases from J, the junction kept 11 bases outside the gene matches. The CDR3 covers 16 residues. CDR3 bases: TGTGCCAGCAGTCCCGTGCCTAGCGGGAGTCTGTACGAGCAGTACTTC. Translation gives CASSPVPSGSLYEQYF.

Many counts were recorded for this clonotype. The chain links TRBV6-2 or TRBV6-3 to TRBJ1-2; D may be TRBD1 (5 bases). The V end lost 4 bases, the J end lost 4 bases, and 13 bases lay between the germline ends. Germline V gene sequence: CDR1 MNHEY, CDR2 SVGEGT. The CDR3 runs 14 residues. CDR3 in amino acids: CASSFQGLRYGYTF. In DNA form, the CDR3 reads TGTGCCAGCAGTTTCCAGGGTCTCCGCTATGGCTACACCTTC.

The chain combines TRBV28 with TRBJ2-7; 7 bases map to TRBD1. The germline V gene encodes CDR1 MDHEN and CDR2 SYDVKM. V lost 9 bases and J lost 0; bases outside the gene matches: 8. The CDR3 has 14 amino acids. The CDR3 spells CASFTGASSYEQYF. The CDR3 bases are TGTGCCAGTTTCACAGGGGCTTCCTCCTACGAGCAGTACTTC.

In this sample, this clonotype turned up many times. This chain connects TRBV2 to TRBJ2-2; D is uncertain. The CDR3 is made up of 13 amino acids. The germline V gene encodes CDR1 SNHLY and CDR2 FYNNEI. Trimming left V 5 bases short and J 5 bases short, with 9 bases between. DNA for the CDR3: TGTGCCAGCAGTTCACAATGGACCGGGGAGCTGTTTTTT. Translating it yields CASSSQWTGELFF.

Many counts were recorded for this clonotype. The CDR3 DNA reads TGTGCCAGCAGTTTTCGGAGGAGCTCCTATAATTCACCCCTCCACTTT. This translates into CASSFRRSSYNSPLHF. The V gene is TRBV12-3 or TRBV12-4, the J gene TRBJ1-6; D is undetermined. Between the trimmed V and J ends, which lost 3 bases and 0 bases, there was a span of 9 bases. The CDR3 is made up of 16 amino acids.

Many counts were recorded for this clonotype. This sequence joins TRBV15 and TRBJ1-5; the D gene is possibly TRBD1 (5 bases). The CDR3 spans 15 residues. Germline-derived CDR1 and CDR2 are LNHNV and YYDKDF (reference sequence). V was cut by 3 bases and J by 4 bases, with 13 bases left in between. This CDR3 is CATSRVTALNQPQHF. CDR3 bases: TGTGCCACCAGCAGGGTGACAGCGTTAAATCAGCCCCAGCATTTT.

This clonotype was seen at least ten times. The rearrangement uses TRBV20-1 and TRBJ2-1, with D perhaps matching TRBD1 or TRBD2 (7 bases each). Deletions cut 3 bases from V and 9 bases from J, with 18 bases between. Germline lookup yields CDR1 DFQATT and CDR2 SNEGSKA (reference sequence). The CDR3 spans 14 residues. CDR3 loop: CSARRGQGGSEQFF. The CDR3 DNA reads TGCAGTGCTAGGAGAGGCCAGGGGGGGAGTGAGCAGTTCTTC.

Ten or more counts support this clonotype. The rearrangement uses TRBV6-2 or TRBV6-3 and TRBJ1-5, with D perhaps TRBD1 (6 bases). Germline CDR1 and CDR2: MNHEY and SVGEGT. This CDR3 spans 14 amino acids. V was pared by 6 bases and J by 8 bases, with 17 bases between. Written as DNA, the CDR3 is TGTGCCAGCAGACCCACAGGGAGTAACGAGCCCCAGCATTTT. Translated, it gives CASRPTGSNEPQHF.

This clonotype was detected many times. The DNA of the CDR3 is TGTGCCAGCAGTGACCGACAGGGACGGAGAGCTTTCTTT. Translated: CASSDRQGRRAFF. The chain employs TRBV25-1 and TRBJ1-1; 7 nucleotides align to TRBD1. V lost 3 bases, J lost 10 bases, and 8 bases stayed unmatched. The germline V gene encodes CDR1 MGHDK and CDR2 SYGVNS. The CDR3 is 13 residues long.

Remarks on this clonotype: One end of the junction fails to match germline, which may point to a read error. The chain uses TRBV28 and TRBJ2-7; unclear D gene. Per the germline V gene, CDR1 is MDHEN and CDR2 is SYDVKM. This CDR3 has 13 residues. The CDR3 loop is CASSLFKTFEQCF. The DNA of the CDR3 is TGTGCCAGCAGTTTATTTAAAACGTTCGAGCAGTGCTTC.

Many counts were recorded for this clonotype. The rearrangement uses TRBV10-1 and TRBJ2-2; TRBD1 might be the D (6 bases). Germline V lookup: CDR1 WNHNN, CDR2 SYGVQD (reference sequence). Deletions cut 3 bases from V and 8 bases from J, with 10 bases between. CDR3 size: 13 residues. The CDR3 protein is CASSDRGRGELFF. As DNA, the CDR3 is TGCGCCAGCAGTGACAGGGGTAGGGGGGAGCTGTTTTTT.

The rearrangement links TRBV4-1 to TRBJ1-2, with 7 bases matching TRBD1. CDR3 length equals 15 residues. Germline V CDR1 and CDR2: MGHRA, YSYEKL. Trimming removed 4 bases from V and 5 bases from J; junction bases left unmatched: 10. The CDR3 is CASSLQLDRNYGYTF. Here the CDR3 DNA reads TGCGCCAGCAGCCTCCAACTGGACAGGAATTATGGCTACACCTTC.

Ten or more counts support this clonotype. The gene calls are TRBV13 and TRBJ2-5, with 7 nucleotides matching TRBD2. V trimming: 5 bases; J trimming: 2 bases; junction bases outside the gene matches: 5. The CDR3 spans 14 residues. Germline-derived CDR1 and CDR2 are PRHDT and FYEKMQ (reference sequence). The CDR3 DNA follows: TGTGCCAGCAGCACCCGGACTAGGCAAGAGACCCAGTACTTC. This translates into CASSTRTRQETQYF.